This TCR beta chain was sequenced for a study of cytomegalovirus exposure and HLA in healthy donors. Study results and limitations: Prediction of most subjects' HLA-A and HLA-B alleles by TCR beta sequences was reportedly accurate.

About this clone: The antigen is not known.

PCR used 60 Vbeta primers and 13 Jbeta primers. The method was immunoSEQ multiplex PCR; TCRdb's version includes in-frame clones alone and lacks a portion of them. The sample records some 160,000 clones, over 70% being singletons. Germline V gene lookup returns CDR1 MDHEN and CDR2 SYDVKM. The germline V and J ends were trimmed by 2 bases and 2 bases, with 9 bases remaining between them. This CDR3 region has 14 residues. Sequenced input: PBMCs. The chain couples TRBV28 to TRBJ1-1; no clear D. This clonotype was sampled from a man in his forties or fifties in good health and CMV-seropositive. The CDR3 DNA is TGTGCCAGCAGTTTAACCGGGGATAACACTGAAGCTTTCTTT. Encoded protein: CASSLTGDNTEAFF.